This T cell receptor (beta chain) was profiled in a study of cytomegalovirus exposure and HLA in healthy donors. Study observations and caveats: In a later analysis, at a false discovery rate of 0.05, roughly 17,000 TCR beta sequences matched HLA alleles. Many donors carried some public TCRs, although rarity characterized most TCR sequences.

Donors consisted of healthy bone marrow donors. CDR3 size: 15 residues. Trimming pared 6 bases from V and 0 bases from J, leaving 15 bases between. Germline lookup yields CDR1 LNHDA and CDR2 SQIVND (reference sequence). With respect to this clone: Its antigen is currently unknown.

PCR employed 60 Vbeta and 13 Jbeta primers. Data came from immunoSEQ multiplex PCR; TCRdb stores just in-frame clones and leaves some out. The data contain around 120,000 clones, about four fifths of them singletons. Input material: PBMCs. This TCR was sampled from a female donor in good health and CMV-seropositive. The rearrangement uses TRBV19 and TRBJ2-7; maybe TRBD2 (6 bases). This chain's CDR3 is CASRPHGGSSYEQYF. CDR3 nucleotides: TGTGCCAGTAGACCCCATGGAGGGAGCTCCTACGAGCAGTACTTC.